This T cell receptor beta chain appears in the sequencing data of a study of beta chain features in type 1 diabetes (dated by TCRdb to between 2017 and 2018). With respect to the entire study: Mean age, gender distribution, total cell number and subset yield were not different between patients and healthy donors. In the study, TCRB repertoires of sorted circulating CD4+ T cell subsets from recently diagnosed type 1 diabetes patients were compared with those of matched healthy donors. Whereas all 28 donors provided naive and central memory subsets, regulatory and stem cell-like memory subsets were isolated from just 8 patients and roughly eight healthy donors. A total of roughly 100 million sorted cells were examined across all samples, and a strong correlation was observed between cell number per subset and RNA yield. The study at large found these results: Because cDNA rather than genomic DNA was sequenced, highly expressing activated cells could have been over-represented, although no difference in activation and CD3 levels was found between groups. The naive, central memory and regulatory TCRB repertoires appeared to resemble one another more closely among patients than among healthy donors. Shorter templates might have been favored by PCR, but patient and control samples were amplified and corrected together, so both groups would have been affected equally by any skew. At VDJ recombination sites, patients with type 1 diabetes made fewer insertions and deleted more nucleotides, a pattern implying thymic rearrangement abnormalities. A moderate but significant shortening of TCRB CDR3 length was observed in type 1 diabetes patients in all four CD4+ subsets. Because the HLA sub-analyses included only small numbers of individuals, any influence of HLA type on TCRB rearrangement was left unresolved.

For CDR1 and CDR2, the germline V gene lists SGHAT and FQNNGV. V loses 4 bases, J loses 3 bases, and the germline ends lie 17 bases apart. Including the terminal cysteine and phenylalanine, the CDR3 comprises 16 residues. Only the CDR3 region is kept as DNA, spanning 48 bases read in frame from base 1. Each donor gave one peripheral blood draw, about 100 mL on average, collected into heparinised tubes. A BD FACSAria II was used to sort naive, central memory, regulatory and stem cell-like memory CD4+ T cells with a panel that included CD45RO, CCR7, CD25, CD127, CD95 and CD27. Every sorted population had a purity above 95%. PBMCs were isolated immediately by Lymphoprep density gradient centrifugation and stained directly without culture. To minimize batch effects, samples were stained and sorted in pairs, one healthy donor with one patient per experiment. The entire amount of isolated RNA was reverse transcribed using the High Capacity cDNA Reverse Transcription Kit, so the sequenced TCRB transcripts were expressed ones. Deep immunoSEQ sequencing was performed on naive, central memory and regulatory T cell samples, with an average of roughly 3.6 million total reads per sample. After sorted cells were lysed in RLT buffer, RNA was extracted with DNase-treated RNeasy Micro or Mini kits, with the choice depending on cell number. To prevent cross-contamination, every cell subset was processed on its own, while patient and healthy donor samples were processed together. The immunoSEQ multiplex PCR was used to amplify TCRB sequences from cDNA, generating 87-bp fragments that spanned the CDR3 region. Amplicons were sequenced on the Illumina HiSeq platform. In the source study's methods: Synthetic template baselines were used to correct PCR bias computationally, reads within Hamming distance 2 were collapsed together, and singletons that could not be merged were discarded. Reads were aligned against IMGT to assign V, D and J genes, CDR3 length and insertions or deletions at six rearrangement sites. Within each subset, clonotype counts were normalized to sorted cell number, after which true diversity and Gini coefficients were computed with the tcR R package. The overlap coefficient, calculated on TCRB nucleotide sequences, was used to measure repertoire sharing. Out-of-frame TCRB sequences from naive cells were analyzed to stand in for the pre-selection repertoire. TCRdb stores this immuneACCESS table with in-frame sequences only. Part of the clones is absent; in the studies checked, under half of the shortfall reflects unresolved V genes, and no reason is known for the rest. The V and J calls and the clone size are those of that table, but D and trimming were determined from the DNA. For this sample the table gives hundreds of thousands of clones, of which roughly 13% were detected only once. 0.022% of the sample goes to the ten largest clones.

Details on this clone: What antigen it recognizes has not been identified. No much larger clonotype is one base removed from it; base qualities were not supplied.

Recombination linked TRBV11-2 to TRBJ2-3; 6 matching bases give a weak D call of TRBD2. The TCR originated in a man aged 18 to 29 with type 1 diabetes. The sequencing input was naive CD4+ T cells from blood. Read against the paper, the sample's cell subset or site label means: true naive CD4+ T cells. CDR3 region: CASSSPGGAATDTQYF. The nucleotide sequence is TGTGCCAGCAGCTCACCTGGAGGGGCGGCGACAGATACGCAGTATTTT. With the portions outside the CDR3 filled from the reference TRBV11-2 and TRBJ2-3 genes, the complete variable region becomes EAGVAQSPRYKIIEKRQSVAFWCNPISGHATLYWYQQILGQGPKLLIQFQNNGVVDDSQLPKDRFSAERLKGVDSTLKIQPAKLEDSAVYLCASSSPGGAATDTQYFGPGTRLTVL.